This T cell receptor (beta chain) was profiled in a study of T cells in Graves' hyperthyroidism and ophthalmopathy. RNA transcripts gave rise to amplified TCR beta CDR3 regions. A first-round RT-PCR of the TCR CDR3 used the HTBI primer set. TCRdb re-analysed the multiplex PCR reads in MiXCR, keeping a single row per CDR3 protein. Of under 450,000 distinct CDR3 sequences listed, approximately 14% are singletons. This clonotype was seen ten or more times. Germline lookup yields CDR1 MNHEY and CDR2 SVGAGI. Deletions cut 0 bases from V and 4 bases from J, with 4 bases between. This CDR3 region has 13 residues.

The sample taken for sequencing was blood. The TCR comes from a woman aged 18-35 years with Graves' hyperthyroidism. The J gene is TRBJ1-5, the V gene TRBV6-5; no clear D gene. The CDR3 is CASSYSRNQPQHF. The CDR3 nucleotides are TGTGCCAGCAGTTACTCAAGGAATCAGCCCCAGCATTTT.